The clone carrying this TCR beta chain appeared once. The sample comes from a study of OX40 agonist ivuxolimab in advanced cancers. CDR1 SGHAT and CDR2 FQDESV come from the germline V gene (reference sequence). V was trimmed by 3 bases and J by 4 bases, leaving 9 bases between them. This CDR3 spans 13 amino acids. This table comes from immunoSEQ multiplex PCR, and its TCRdb copy is limited to in-frame clones, with some not included. Of 69,000 or so clones in the sample, about four fifths were seen once. The sample here was CD4+ or CD8+ T cells sorted from blood, taken in a trial of the OX40 agonist ivuxolimab. The sequence came from an adult with an advanced solid tumor such as melanoma, head and neck, liver or kidney cancer. This chain joins TRBV11-1 and TRBJ1-2; no firm D call. The CDR3 loop is CASSFPKGYGYTF. The DNA of the CDR3 is TGTGCCAGCAGCTTCCCCAAGGGCTATGGCTACACCTTC.